This T cell receptor (beta chain) was observed in a study of regulatory T cells in long-lasting Graves disease. Study-wide findings and caveats: Those with persistent disease had in common more public clonotypes (around 2,700) than new patients (roughly 1,000).

Time point: newly diagnosed GD, antithyroid drugs for less than 3 months. There was RNA extracted from PBMCs, and the TCR library was made from it. This CDR3 contains 13 residues. The V and J ends lost 3 bases and 9 bases, in that order; junction bases with no gene match: 3. Construction of the TCR beta libraries employed iRepertoire HTBI primers in conjunction with Arm-PCR of CDR3 regions. Study processing details: About 62 TRBV and about 14 TRBJ segments were identified across samples. TCRdb processed the multiplex PCR reads anew with MiXCR; each CDR3 protein has one entry. TCRdb's processing, not the study's, gives the V and J calls here. This sample has 400,000 to 450,000 distinct CDR3 sequences, with about 15% found just once. This clonotype showed up many times. Its specificity is unknown. The sample was also linked to a second study, of T cells in Graves' hyperthyroidism and ophthalmopathy. As that study records: Based on clinical symptoms, serum thyroxine and TRAb, thyroid ultrasound and orbital computed tomography, diagnoses were reached. Prediction of ophthalmopathy progression came a median approximately 6.6 months pre-onset.

This chain uses TRBV12-3 or TRBV12-4 with TRBJ1-1; TRBD1 matches 11 bases. The source of this sequence is a woman aged 25 to 39 with Graves disease. The sequencing here drew on peripheral blood mononuclear cells (PBMCs), taken at new diagnosis, from a patient treated with antithyroid drugs. The CDR3 DNA is TGTGCCAGCAGTTTTGGGACAGGGGGGCAAGCTTTCTTT. As protein: CASSFGTGGQAFF.